Below, 9 T cell receptor beta chains from the same sample are listed, as sequenced in a study of Ad26.COV2.S vaccination and SARS-CoV-2 variants. Libraries were prepared by immunoSEQ multiplex PCR; TCRdb keeps only in-frame clonotypes and omits some of them. The sample includes roughly 500,000 clones, approximately 90% of them seen just once. Treatment indicated: roughly 18 received Ad26.COV2.S at low or high dose, single or two shots; 5 received placebo; per-sample allocation not given. On day 63 after the first injection, vaccine and placebo recipients gave samples. This specimen was peripheral blood, taken in a trial of Ad26.COV2.S vaccine versus placebo. The receptor source for this set is a person between 18 and 65 years old who received the Ad26.COV2.S COVID-19 vaccine or a placebo.

V usage is TRBV28 and J usage is TRBJ2-2, with TRBD2 as a possible D gene (5 bases). The CDR3 has 16 residues. Germline CDR1 is MDHEN and CDR2 is SYDVKM. Trimming cost V 4 bases and J 5 bases, with 17 bases left between them. The CDR3 sequence: CASSSVGVLKTGELFF. CDR3 DNA: TGTGCCAGCAGTTCAGTCGGGGTTCTAAAAACCGGGGAGCTGTTTTTT.

V and J are TRBV19 and TRBJ2-1; tentative D call: TRBD2 (5 bases). V was trimmed by 3 bases and J by 6 bases, leaving 9 bases between them. The CDR3 contains 13 residues. Germline V lookup: CDR1 LNHDA, CDR2 SQIVND (reference sequence). This CDR3 reads CASSMGVRNEQFF. CDR3 DNA: TGTGCCAGTAGTATGGGAGTACGCAATGAGCAGTTCTTC.

The genes are TRBV5-6 and TRBJ2-2; no reliable D call. Trimming removed 0 bases from V and 4 bases from J, with 10 bases in between. The germline gives CDR1 SGHDT, CDR2 YYEEEE. The CDR3 spans 15 residues. CDR3 loop: CASSLGFVSTGELFF. CDR3 coding DNA: TGTGCCAGCAGCTTGGGGTTTGTTTCCACCGGGGAGCTGTTTTTT.

CDR3 nucleotides: TGCGCCAGCAGCCAAGTGGGCAGGGGGTTTTTCGAGCAGTACTTC. Translated: CASSQVGRGFFEQYF. The chain carries TRBV4-1 and TRBJ2-7; the match to TRBD1 covers 7 bases. This CDR3 has 15 residues. Per germline, CDR1 MGHRA and CDR2 YSYEKL. V shed 1 base and J 6 bases; nucleotides not matched to a gene: 9.

V gene TRBV28 combines with J gene TRBJ2-1; 9 nucleotides line up with TRBD2. The ends lost 5 bases at V and 5 bases at J; junction bases unmatched: 10. Germline CDR1 is MDHEN and CDR2 is SYDVKM. The CDR3 has 16 residues. CDR3 sequence (DNA): TGTGCCAGCAGTAGCCGGACTAGCGTTTTAAACAATGAGCAGTTCTTC. This codes for CASSSRTSVLNNEQFF.

The CDR3 bases are TGCGCCAGCAGTGAGTCGAATGGGGCCGGGGTCACTGGAAACACCATATATTTT. Amino acids: CASSESNGAGVTGNTIYF. The chain has TRBV10-1 and TRBJ1-3, with a tentative D call TRBD1 (5 bases). Germline loops: CDR1 WNHNN, CDR2 SYGVQD (reference sequence). The CDR3 has 18 amino acids. V was pared by 0 bases and J by 2 bases, with 17 bases between.

V is TRBV14 and J is TRBJ1-2; TRBD1 matches at 8 bases. The CDR3 is 13 amino acids. The V gene's germline CDR1 is SGHDN and CDR2 FVKESK. The ends lost 4 bases at V and 8 bases at J; junction bases unmatched: 6. For the CDR3, the DNA is TGTGCCAGCAGCCTAGGACAGGGTGTGGGCTACACCTTC. This translates into CASSLGQGVGYTF.

The rearrangement uses TRBV15 and TRBJ1-1; 10 positions agree with TRBD1. Germline V gene data show CDR1 as LNHNV and CDR2 as YYDKDF (reference sequence). V trimming: 7 bases; J trimming: 2 bases; junction bases outside the gene matches: 10. The CDR3 runs to 16 residues. In DNA form, the CDR3 reads TGTGCCACCAAGACAGGGGGCGTCGGGTACAACACTGAAGCTTTCTTT. It codes for CATKTGGVGYNTEAFF.

The CDR3 nucleotides read TGTGCCAGCAGCTCGGGCCCAAGGGGCCGCGACGAGCAGTACTTC. Translating it yields CASSSGPRGRDEQYF. The chain joins TRBV5-5 to TRBJ2-7; maybe TRBD1 (5 bases). The V gene's germline CDR1 is SGHKS and CDR2 YYEKEE (reference sequence). Trimming cost V 3 bases and J 5 bases, with 18 bases left between them. The CDR3 length is 15 residues.